This T cell receptor (beta chain) was documented in a study of PD-L1 blockade in urothelial cancer. Study summary: Starting at some point between 2014 and 2015, patients were given atezolizumab (1,200 mg intravenously every 3 weeks). Patients arrived having already received 0 to 3 prior chemotherapy regimens.

Into every PCR, synthetic TCR analog templates were spiked. The method was immunoSEQ multiplex PCR; TCRdb's version includes in-frame clones alone and lacks a portion of them. The table has about 120,000 clones, about 89% seen once; the top ten hold more than 1.5%. Time point reported: peripheral blood 6 weeks after treatment start. Samples spanned pretreatment and treatment, with 1 to 8 time points per patient. CDR3 size: 12 residues. Germline V gene lookup returns CDR1 SGHVS and CDR2 FQNEAQ. V was cut by 6 bases and J by 6 bases, with 12 bases left in between. The receptor was derived from a man in his sixties with urothelial cancer. The sequenced sample was PBMCs, obtained around atezolizumab (anti-PD-L1) treatment. V gene TRBV7-8 combines with J gene TRBJ2-7, with TRBD2 as a possible D gene (5 bases). CDR3 sequence reads: CASRPREGEQYF. The CDR3 nucleotides read TGTGCCAGCAGACCAAGAGAGGGCGAGCAGTACTTC. Full variable domain (outside the CDR3, taken from reference TRBV7-8 and TRBJ2-7): GAGVSQSPRYKVAKRGQDVALRCDPISGHVSLFWYQQALGQGPEFLTYFQNEAQLDKSGLPSDRFFAERPEGSVSTLKIQRTQQEDSAVYLCASRPREGEQYFGPGTRLTVT.